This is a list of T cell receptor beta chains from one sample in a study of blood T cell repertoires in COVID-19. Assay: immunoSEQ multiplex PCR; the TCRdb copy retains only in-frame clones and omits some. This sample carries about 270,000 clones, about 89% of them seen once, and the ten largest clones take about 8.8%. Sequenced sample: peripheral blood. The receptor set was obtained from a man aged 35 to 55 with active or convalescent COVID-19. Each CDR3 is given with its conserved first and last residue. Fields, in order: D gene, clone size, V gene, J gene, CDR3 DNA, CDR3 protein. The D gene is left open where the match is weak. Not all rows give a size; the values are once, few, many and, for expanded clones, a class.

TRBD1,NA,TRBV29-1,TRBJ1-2,TGCAGCGCTGACAGGGGGCTGGATGGCTACACCTTC,CSADRGLDGYTF
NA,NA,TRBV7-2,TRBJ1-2,TGTGCCAGCAGCCAAGCCGTACAGGCTAACTATGGCTACACCTTC,CASSQAVQANYGYTF
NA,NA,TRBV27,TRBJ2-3,TGTGCCAGCAGGTCTAATAGCAGAAGAACAGGGCTCTATGCGTCAGATACGCAGTATTTT,CASRSNSRRTGLYASDTQYF
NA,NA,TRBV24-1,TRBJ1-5,TGTGCCACCAGTGCCTCCGGGACAATCCATCAGCCCCAGCATTTT,CATSASGTIHQPQHF
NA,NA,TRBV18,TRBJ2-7,TGTGCCAGCGTCGGGGGAACTTCCTCCTACGAGCAGTACTTC,CASVGGTSSYEQYF
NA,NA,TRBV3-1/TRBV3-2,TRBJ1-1,TGTGCCAGCAGCCGCCAAGCGGGACGGTGGGGAGGCGACACTGAAGCTTTCTTT,CASSRQAGRWGGDTEAFF
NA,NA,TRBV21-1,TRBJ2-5,TGTGCCAGCAGCAAAGTGAACAGCCGTAAACCAGAGACCCAGTACTTC,CASSKVNSRKPETQYF
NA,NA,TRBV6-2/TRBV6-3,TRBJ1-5,TGTGCCAGCAGCCAGGGGTTCGATCAGCCCCAGCATTTT,CASSQGFDQPQHF
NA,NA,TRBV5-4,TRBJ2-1,TGTGCCAGCAGACCAGGGAGCGGGCGTACCTACAATGAGCAGTTCTTC,CASRPGSGRTYNEQFF
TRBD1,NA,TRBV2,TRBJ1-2,TGTGCCGAATCTAAATCGGGACAGCTTGATGGCTACACCTTC,CAESKSGQLDGYTF
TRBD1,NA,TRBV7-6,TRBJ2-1,TGTGCCAGCAGCTTAGGGGGGACAGCAGACAATGAGCAGTTCTTC,CASSLGGTADNEQFF
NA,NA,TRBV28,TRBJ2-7,TGTGCCAGCAAGGAAACAGGGCAGAGCTACGAGCAGTACTTC,CASKETGQSYEQYF
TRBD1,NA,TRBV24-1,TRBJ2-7,TGTGCCACCAGTGAGAACCGGGACAGAGACTACGAGCAGTACTTC,CATSENRDRDYEQYF
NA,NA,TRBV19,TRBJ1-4,TGTGCCAGTAGCCCAAGGGAGGGTGGGAACGCTGAAAAACTGTTTTTT,CASSPREGGNAEKLFF
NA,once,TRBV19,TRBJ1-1,TGTGCCAGTAGTAGCTGGCCGAACACTGAAGCTTTCTTT,CASSSWPNTEAFF
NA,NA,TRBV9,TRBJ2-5,TGTGCCAGCAGCGTAGCTAGGCAAGGAGAGACCCAGTACTTC,CASSVARQGETQYF
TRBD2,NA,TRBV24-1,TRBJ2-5,TGTGCCACCAGTGAATATACCCCGGGACTAGCAGTGGAGACCCAGTACTTC,CATSEYTPGLAVETQYF